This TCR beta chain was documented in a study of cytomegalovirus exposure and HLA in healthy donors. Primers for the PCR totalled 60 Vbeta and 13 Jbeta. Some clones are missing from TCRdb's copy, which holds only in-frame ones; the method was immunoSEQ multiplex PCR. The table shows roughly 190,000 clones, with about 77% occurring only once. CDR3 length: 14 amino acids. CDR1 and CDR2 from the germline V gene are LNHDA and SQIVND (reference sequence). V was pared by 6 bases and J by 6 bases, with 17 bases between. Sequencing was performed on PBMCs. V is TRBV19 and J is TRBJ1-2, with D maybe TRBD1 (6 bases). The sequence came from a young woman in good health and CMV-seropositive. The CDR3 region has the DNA TGTGCCAGTAGGGCCGCACAGGGTTTGGATGGCTACACCTTC. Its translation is CASRAAQGLDGYTF.